The rows below give T cell receptor beta chains drawn from one sample of a study of T-cell memory formation after mild COVID-19. TCRdb re-derived calls from the 5' RACE reads in MiXCR, one entry per CDR3 protein. This sample carries 360,000 or so distinct CDR3 sequences, around 28% of them seen once, and the ten largest clones take roughly 13%. Sequenced sample: PBMCs or a T cell subset sorted from them (not recorded which). These receptors were obtained from an adult woman who had mild COVID-19 (a few samples of this study predate the infection). Cell type and time point are not known. CDR3s include the opening cysteine and the closing phenylalanine or tryptophan. The order of the fields is J gene, V gene, clone size, D gene, CDR3 protein, CDR3 DNA. D genes are given only for firm matches. Clone size is given for some rows only: seen once, a few or many times, or a class if the clone is expanded.

TRBJ2-2 | TRBV5-1 | NA | TRBD1 | CASSARTGSAGELFF | TGCGCCAGCAGCGCCCGGACAGGGTCGGCCGGGGAGCTGTTTTTT
TRBJ2-1 | TRBV29-1 | few | NA | CSVRPSYNEQFF | TGCAGCGTTCGGCCGAGCTACAATGAGCAGTTCTTC
TRBJ1-1 | TRBV2 | NA | TRBD1 | CASSRGRGTANTEAFF | TGTGCCAGCAGTCGGGGGCGTGGGACAGCGAACACTGAAGCTTTCTTT
TRBJ1-2 | TRBV29-1 | few | NA | CSVVGAWAPAGGYTF | TGCAGCGTTGTAGGGGCCTGGGCCCCGGCGGGTGGCTACACCTTC
TRBJ2-5 | TRBV7-2 | NA | TRBD2 | CASSFLAGVRETQYF | TGTGCCAGCAGCTTTCTAGCGGGAGTCCGAGAGACCCAGTACTTC
TRBJ2-5 | TRBV12-3/TRBV12-4 | NA | TRBD1 | CASSHGGHGTGGLETQYF | TGTGCCAGCAGCCATGGAGGCCACGGGACAGGGGGTTTAGAGACCCAGTACTTC
TRBJ1-1 | TRBV5-1 | NA | TRBD1 | CASSPDRVWNTEAFF | TGCGCCAGCAGCCCGGACAGGGTTTGGAACACTGAAGCTTTCTTT
TRBJ1-1 | TRBV20-1 | NA | NA | CSAREGVGSGTEAFF | TGCAGTGCTAGAGAGGGGGTGGGGTCGGGCACTGAAGCTTTCTTT
TRBJ1-5 | TRBV2 | few | TRBD1 | CATQGQGGNQPQHF | TGTGCCACCCAAGGGCAGGGGGGCAATCAGCCCCAGCATTTT
TRBJ2-1 | TRBV9 | few | TRBD2 | CASSKFGGDNEQFF | TGTGCCAGCAGCAAATTTGGGGGGGACAATGAGCAGTTCTTC
TRBJ1-1 | TRBV2 | NA | NA | CASSESRVGGNTEAFF | TGTGCCAGCAGTGAAAGTCGGGTGGGAGGAAACACTGAAGCTTTCTTT
TRBJ2-2 | TRBV20-1 | few | NA | CSARGAGTKNTGELFF | TGCAGTGCTAGAGGGGCCGGGACAAAGAACACCGGGGAGCTGTTTTTT
TRBJ1-4 | TRBV12-3/TRBV12-4 | few | TRBD1 | CASSGTATTNEKLFF | TGTGCCAGCAGTGGGACAGCCACAACTAATGAAAAACTGTTTTTT
TRBJ2-5 | TRBV12-3/TRBV12-4 | NA | TRBD2 | CASTPGGEETQYF | TGTGCCAGCACGCCGGGGGGGGAAGAGACCCAGTACTTC
TRBJ1-2 | TRBV27 | NA | NA | CASSLSLPPGAWGYTF | TGTGCCAGCAGTTTATCGCTTCCACCCGGCGCATGGGGCTACACCTTC
TRBJ2-7 | TRBV20-1 | few | NA | CSARSGITYEQYF | TGCAGTGCTAGGTCAGGTATAACCTACGAGCAGTACTTC
TRBJ2-2 | TRBV24-1 | once | NA | CATSKQGNTGELFF | TGTGCCACCAGCAAACAGGGGAACACCGGGGAGCTGTTTTTT
TRBJ2-1 | TRBV5-6 | NA | TRBD2 | CASSPLSGREDNEQFF | TGTGCCAGCAGCCCGCTAAGCGGGAGGGAGGACAATGAGCAGTTCTTC
TRBJ2-5 | TRBV6-6 | NA | NA | CASRRVGGETQYF | TGTGCCAGCCGGAGGGTCGGAGGGGAGACCCAGTACTTC
TRBJ1-6 | TRBV12-3/TRBV12-4 | NA | NA | CASSNSGGNSPLHF | TGTGCCAGCAGCAACAGCGGGGGCAATTCACCCCTCCACTTT
TRBJ1-1 | TRBV29-1 | NA | NA | CSSRRGTVGPEAFF | TGCAGCTCCCGCAGGGGAACCGTAGGACCTGAAGCTTTCTTT
TRBJ1-1 | TRBV9 | NA | TRBD1 | CASSALGQGADTEAFF | TGTGCCAGCAGCGCGCTAGGACAGGGGGCAGACACTGAAGCTTTCTTT
TRBJ1-5 | TRBV19 | NA | TRBD1 | CASSSMDRGLRGQPQHF | TGTGCCAGTAGTTCCATGGACAGGGGTTTGAGGGGTCAGCCCCAGCATTTT
TRBJ2-7 | TRBV29-1 | few | NA | CSVEKPDSDEQYF | TGCAGCGTTGAAAAACCCGACAGTGACGAGCAGTACTTC
TRBJ2-1 | TRBV7-8 | NA | TRBD1 | CASSLLTGGSYNEQFF | TGTGCCAGCAGCTTACTGACAGGGGGCTCCTACAATGAGCAGTTCTTC
TRBJ1-3 | TRBV7-9 | NA | NA | CASSSDNSGNTIYF | TGTGCCAGCAGCTCGGACAACTCTGGAAACACCATATATTTT
TRBJ1-2 | TRBV3-1 | NA | NA | CASQGETPNYGYTF | TGTGCCAGCCAGGGAGAGACGCCAAACTATGGCTACACCTTC
TRBJ2-1 | TRBV4-1 | NA | TRBD2 | CASSQRWVAGENNEQFF | TGCGCCAGCAGCCAAAGATGGGTGGCGGGGGAGAACAATGAGCAGTTCTTC
TRBJ1-1 | TRBV14 | NA | TRBD1 | CASSQYRGLNTEAFF | TGTGCCAGCAGCCAGTACAGGGGGCTGAACACTGAAGCTTTCTTT
TRBJ2-5 | TRBV29-1 | NA | NA | CSVALGTTAQYF | TGCAGCGTTGCTTTAGGGACAACGGCCCAGTACTTC
TRBJ1-1 | TRBV7-9 | few | NA | CASSLQYLGNTEAFF | TGTGCCAGCAGCCTACAGTACCTCGGGAACACTGAAGCTTTCTTT
TRBJ2-6 | TRBV30 | few | NA | CAWTSGANVLTF | TGTGCCTGGACTTCTGGGGCCAACGTCCTGACTTTC
TRBJ2-7 | TRBV6-6 | NA | TRBD2 | CASSYGGGEQYF | TGTGCCAGCAGTTACGGGGGGGGCGAGCAGTACTTC
TRBJ1-1 | TRBV29-1 | NA | NA | CSVEDFGRATEAFF | TGCAGCGTTGAAGATTTTGGCAGGGCCACTGAAGCTTTCTTT
TRBJ2-5 | TRBV11-1 | few | NA | CASSGDNKETQYF | TGTGCCAGCAGCGGGGACAATAAAGAGACCCAGTACTTC
TRBJ2-5 | TRBV4-1 | few | NA | CASSRIQDVFPPETQYF | TGCGCCAGCAGCCGGATACAGGACGTGTTTCCTCCGGAGACCCAGTACTTC
TRBJ2-5 | TRBV20-1 | NA | NA | CSARAVVGREEAQYF | TGCAGTGCTAGAGCCGTCGTTGGGCGTGAGGAGGCCCAGTACTTC
TRBJ2-5 | TRBV28 | NA | NA | CASTGAGVETQYF | TGTGCCAGCACCGGAGCGGGCGTGGAGACCCAGTACTTC
TRBJ2-3 | TRBV19 | NA | NA | CARSSGSTDTQYF | TGTGCCAGGAGTAGTGGGAGCACAGATACGCAGTATTTT
TRBJ2-7 | TRBV10-3 | few | NA | CAIKVGQYEQYF | TGTGCCATCAAGGTAGGACAGTACGAGCAGTACTTC